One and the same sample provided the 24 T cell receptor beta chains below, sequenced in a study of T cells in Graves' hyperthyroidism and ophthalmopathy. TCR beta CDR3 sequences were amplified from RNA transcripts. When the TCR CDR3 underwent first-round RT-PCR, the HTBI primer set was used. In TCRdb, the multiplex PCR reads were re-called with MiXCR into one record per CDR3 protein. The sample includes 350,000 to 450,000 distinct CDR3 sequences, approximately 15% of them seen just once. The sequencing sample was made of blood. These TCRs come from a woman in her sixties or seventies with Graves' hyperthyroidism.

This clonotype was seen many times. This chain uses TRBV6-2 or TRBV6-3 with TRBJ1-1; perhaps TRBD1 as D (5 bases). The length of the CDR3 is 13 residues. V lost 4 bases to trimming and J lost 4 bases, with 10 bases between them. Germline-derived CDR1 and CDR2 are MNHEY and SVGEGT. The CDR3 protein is CASSSYRITEAFF. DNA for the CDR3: TGTGCCAGCAGTTCCTACAGGATCACTGAAGCTTTCTTT.

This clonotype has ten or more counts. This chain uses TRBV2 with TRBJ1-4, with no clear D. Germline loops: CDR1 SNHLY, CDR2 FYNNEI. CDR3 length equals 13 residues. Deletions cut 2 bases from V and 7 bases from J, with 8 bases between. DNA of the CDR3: TGTGCCAGCAGTGAAATGGTCTTTGAAAAACTGTTTTTT. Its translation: CASSEMVFEKLFF.

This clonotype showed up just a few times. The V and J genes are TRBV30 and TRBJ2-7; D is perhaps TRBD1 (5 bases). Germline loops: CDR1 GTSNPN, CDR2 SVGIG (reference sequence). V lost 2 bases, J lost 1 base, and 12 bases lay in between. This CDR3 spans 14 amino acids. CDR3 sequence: CAWSPQGISYEQYF. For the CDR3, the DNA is TGTGCCTGGAGTCCCCAGGGTATTTCCTACGAGCAGTACTTC.

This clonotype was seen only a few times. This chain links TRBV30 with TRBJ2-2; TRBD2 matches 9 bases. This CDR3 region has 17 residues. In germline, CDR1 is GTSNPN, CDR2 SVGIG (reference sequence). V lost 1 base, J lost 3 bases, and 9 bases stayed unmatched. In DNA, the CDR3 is TGTGCCTGGAGTGGAGGGGTAGCGGGAGAATACACCGGGGAGCTGTTTTTT. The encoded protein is CAWSGGVAGEYTGELFF.

In DNA, the CDR3 is TGTGCCAGCTCACCAAGGACAGGGGTACTGGGGGCCTACGAGCAGTACTTC. Protein: CASSPRTGVLGAYEQYF. The chain combines TRBV18 with TRBJ2-7; 9 positions agree with TRBD1. Germline CDR1 is KGHSH and CDR2 is LQKENI. V was pared by 2 bases and J by 2 bases, with 10 bases of the junction left unmatched. The CDR3 contains 17 residues.

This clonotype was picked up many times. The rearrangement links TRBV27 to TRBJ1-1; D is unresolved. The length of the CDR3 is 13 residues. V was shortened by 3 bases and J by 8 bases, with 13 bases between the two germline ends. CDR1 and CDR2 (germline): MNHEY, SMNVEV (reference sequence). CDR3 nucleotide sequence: TGTGCCAGCAGTTTTCTCGCGGCAGACGAAGCTTTCTTT. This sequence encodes CASSFLAADEAFF.

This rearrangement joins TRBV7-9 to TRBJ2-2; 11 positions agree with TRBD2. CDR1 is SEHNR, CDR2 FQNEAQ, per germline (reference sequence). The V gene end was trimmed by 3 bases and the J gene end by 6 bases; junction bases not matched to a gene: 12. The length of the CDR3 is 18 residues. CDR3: CASSFSGTSGPPAGELFF. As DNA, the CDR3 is TGTGCCAGCAGCTTCTCCGGGACTAGCGGACCCCCGGCCGGGGAGCTGTTTTTT.

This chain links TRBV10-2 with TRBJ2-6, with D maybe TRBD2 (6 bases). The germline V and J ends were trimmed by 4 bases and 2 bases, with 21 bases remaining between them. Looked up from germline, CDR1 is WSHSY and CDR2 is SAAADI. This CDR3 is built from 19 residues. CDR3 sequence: CASSAGPLGSGAGANVLTF. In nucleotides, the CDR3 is TGCGCCAGCAGTGCAGGACCGCTCGGGAGTGGAGCTGGGGCCAACGTCCTGACTTTC.

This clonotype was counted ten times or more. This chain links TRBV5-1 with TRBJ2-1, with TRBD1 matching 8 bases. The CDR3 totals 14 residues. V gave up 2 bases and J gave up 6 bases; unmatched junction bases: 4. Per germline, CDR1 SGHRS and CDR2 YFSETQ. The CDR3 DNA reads TGCGCCAGCAGCTTTTCGGGACAGGCCAATGAGCAGTTCTTC. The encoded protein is CASSFSGQANEQFF.

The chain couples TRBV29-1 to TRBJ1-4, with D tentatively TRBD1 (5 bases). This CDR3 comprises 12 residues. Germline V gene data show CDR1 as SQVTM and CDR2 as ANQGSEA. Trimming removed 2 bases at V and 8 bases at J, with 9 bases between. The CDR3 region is CSVETGGEKLFF. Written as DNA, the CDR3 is TGCAGCGTTGAAACGGGGGGAGAAAAACTGTTTTTT.

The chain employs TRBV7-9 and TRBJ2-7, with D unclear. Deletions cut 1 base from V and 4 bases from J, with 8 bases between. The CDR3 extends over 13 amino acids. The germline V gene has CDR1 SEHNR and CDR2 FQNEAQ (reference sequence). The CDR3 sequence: CASSLVADYEQYF. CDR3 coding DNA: TGTGCCAGCAGCTTAGTTGCTGATTACGAGCAGTACTTC.

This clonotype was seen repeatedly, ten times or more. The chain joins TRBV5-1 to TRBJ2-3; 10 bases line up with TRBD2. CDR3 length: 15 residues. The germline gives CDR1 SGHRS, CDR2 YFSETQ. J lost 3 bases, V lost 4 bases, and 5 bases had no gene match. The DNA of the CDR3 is TGCGCCAGCAGCCTTAGCGGGAGGAAGACAGATACGCAGTATTTT. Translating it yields CASSLSGRKTDTQYF.

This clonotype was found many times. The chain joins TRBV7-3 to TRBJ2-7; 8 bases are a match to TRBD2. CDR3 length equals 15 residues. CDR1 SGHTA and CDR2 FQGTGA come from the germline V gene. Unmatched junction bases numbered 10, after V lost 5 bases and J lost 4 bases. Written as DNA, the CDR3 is TGTGCCAGCAGCCGTACAAGCGGGAGTATTTACGAGCAGTACTTC. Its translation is CASSRTSGSIYEQYF.

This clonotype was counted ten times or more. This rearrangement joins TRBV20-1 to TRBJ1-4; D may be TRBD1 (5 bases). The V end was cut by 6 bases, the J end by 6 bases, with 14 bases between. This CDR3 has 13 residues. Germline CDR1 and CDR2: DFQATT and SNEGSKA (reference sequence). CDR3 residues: CSALQGSDEKLFF. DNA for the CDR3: TGCAGTGCCCTGCAGGGCAGTGATGAAAAACTGTTTTTT.

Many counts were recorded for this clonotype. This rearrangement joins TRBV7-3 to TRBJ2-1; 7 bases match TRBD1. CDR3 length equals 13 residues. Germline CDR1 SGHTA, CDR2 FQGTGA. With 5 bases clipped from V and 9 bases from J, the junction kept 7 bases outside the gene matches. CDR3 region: CASSGYRGIEQFF. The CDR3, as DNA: TGTGCCAGCAGCGGTTACAGGGGAATTGAGCAGTTCTTC.

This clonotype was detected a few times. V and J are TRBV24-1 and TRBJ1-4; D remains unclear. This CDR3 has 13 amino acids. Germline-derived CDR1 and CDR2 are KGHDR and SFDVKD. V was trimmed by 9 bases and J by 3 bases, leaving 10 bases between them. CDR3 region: CATADGSNEKLFF. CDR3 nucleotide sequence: TGTGCCACCGCCGACGGGTCTAATGAAAAACTGTTTTTT.

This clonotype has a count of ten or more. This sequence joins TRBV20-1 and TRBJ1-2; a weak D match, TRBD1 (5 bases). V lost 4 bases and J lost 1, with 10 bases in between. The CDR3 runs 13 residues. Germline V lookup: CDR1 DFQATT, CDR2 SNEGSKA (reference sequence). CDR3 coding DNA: TGCAGTGCTACTCGGGACGGTAACTATGGCTACACCTTC. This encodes CSATRDGNYGYTF.

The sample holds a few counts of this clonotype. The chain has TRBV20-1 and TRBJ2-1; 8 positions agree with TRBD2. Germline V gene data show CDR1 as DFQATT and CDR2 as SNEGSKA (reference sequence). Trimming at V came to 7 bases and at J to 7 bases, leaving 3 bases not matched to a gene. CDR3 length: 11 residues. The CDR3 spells CSGGLVNEQFF. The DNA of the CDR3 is TGCAGTGGGGGACTAGTAAATGAGCAGTTCTTC.

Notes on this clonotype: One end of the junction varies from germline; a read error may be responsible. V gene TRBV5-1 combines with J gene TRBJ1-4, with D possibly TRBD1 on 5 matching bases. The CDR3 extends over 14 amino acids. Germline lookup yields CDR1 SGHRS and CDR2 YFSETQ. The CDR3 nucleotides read TGCGCCAGCAGCGGCGACGGGGGGGGTGAAAAACTGCTTTTT. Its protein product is CASSGDGGGEKLLF.

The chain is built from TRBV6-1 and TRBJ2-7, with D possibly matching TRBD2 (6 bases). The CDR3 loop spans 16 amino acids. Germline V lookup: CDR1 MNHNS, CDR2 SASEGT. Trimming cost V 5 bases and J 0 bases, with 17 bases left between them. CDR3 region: CASSPPLASISYEQYF. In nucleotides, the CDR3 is TGTGCCAGCAGTCCCCCTCTAGCGTCGATCTCCTACGAGCAGTACTTC.

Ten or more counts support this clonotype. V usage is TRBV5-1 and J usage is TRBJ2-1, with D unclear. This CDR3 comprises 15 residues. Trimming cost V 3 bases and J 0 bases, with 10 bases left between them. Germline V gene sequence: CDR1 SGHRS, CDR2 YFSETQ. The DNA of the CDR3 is TGCGCCAGCAGCTCGGCAGGCTACTCCTACAATGAGCAGTTCTTC. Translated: CASSSAGYSYNEQFF.

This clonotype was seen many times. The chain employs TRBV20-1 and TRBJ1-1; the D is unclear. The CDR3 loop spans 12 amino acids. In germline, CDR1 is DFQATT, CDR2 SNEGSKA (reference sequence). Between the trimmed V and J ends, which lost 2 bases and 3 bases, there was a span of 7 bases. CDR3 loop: CSARQPHTEAFF. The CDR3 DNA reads TGCAGTGCTAGACAGCCCCACACTGAAGCTTTCTTT.

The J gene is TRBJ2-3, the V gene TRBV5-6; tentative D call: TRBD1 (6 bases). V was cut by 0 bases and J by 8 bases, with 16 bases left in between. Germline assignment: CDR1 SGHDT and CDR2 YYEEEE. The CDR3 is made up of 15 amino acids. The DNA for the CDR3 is TGTGCCAGCAGCTTGGCTGGTCGACCCAGGGGTACGCAGTATTTT. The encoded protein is CASSLAGRPRGTQYF.

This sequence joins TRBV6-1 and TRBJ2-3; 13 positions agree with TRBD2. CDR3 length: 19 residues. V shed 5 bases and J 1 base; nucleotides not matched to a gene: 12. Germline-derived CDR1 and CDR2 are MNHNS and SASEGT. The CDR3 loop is CASSPLPTSGRFGTDTQYF. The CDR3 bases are TGTGCCAGCAGTCCACTCCCGACTAGCGGGAGGTTTGGCACAGATACGCAGTATTTT.